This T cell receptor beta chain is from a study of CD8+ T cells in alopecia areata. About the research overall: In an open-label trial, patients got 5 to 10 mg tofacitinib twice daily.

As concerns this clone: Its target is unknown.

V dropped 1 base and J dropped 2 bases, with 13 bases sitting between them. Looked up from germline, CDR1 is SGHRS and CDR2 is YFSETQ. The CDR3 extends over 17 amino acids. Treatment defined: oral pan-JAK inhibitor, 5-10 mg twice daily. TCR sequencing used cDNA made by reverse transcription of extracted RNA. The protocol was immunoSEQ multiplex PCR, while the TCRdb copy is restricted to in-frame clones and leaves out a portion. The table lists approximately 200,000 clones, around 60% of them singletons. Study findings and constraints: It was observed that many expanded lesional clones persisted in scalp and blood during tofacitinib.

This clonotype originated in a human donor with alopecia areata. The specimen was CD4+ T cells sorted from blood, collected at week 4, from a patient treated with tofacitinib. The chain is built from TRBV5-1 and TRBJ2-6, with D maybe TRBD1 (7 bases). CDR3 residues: CASSLLARGAGANVLTF. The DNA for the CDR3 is TGCGCCAGCAGCTTGTTGGCCAGGGGGGCTGGGGCCAACGTCCTGACTTTC. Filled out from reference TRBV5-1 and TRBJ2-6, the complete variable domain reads KAGVTQTPRYLIKTRGQQVTLSCSPISGHRSVSWYQQTPGQGLQFLFEYFSETQRNKGNFPGRFSGRQFSNSRSEMNVSTLELGDSALYLCASSLLARGAGANVLTFGAGSRLTVL.